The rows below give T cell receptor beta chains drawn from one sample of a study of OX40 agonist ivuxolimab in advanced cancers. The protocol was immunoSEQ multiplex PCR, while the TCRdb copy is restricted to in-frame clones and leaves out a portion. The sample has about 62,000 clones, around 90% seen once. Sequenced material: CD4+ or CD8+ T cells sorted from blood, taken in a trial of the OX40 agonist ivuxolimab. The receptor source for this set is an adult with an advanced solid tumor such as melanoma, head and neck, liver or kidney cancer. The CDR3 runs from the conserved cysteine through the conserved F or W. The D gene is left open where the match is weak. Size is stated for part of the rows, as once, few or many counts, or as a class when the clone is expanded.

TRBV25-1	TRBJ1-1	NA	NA	TGTGCCAGCAGTCGCCCGGGCGGCGATGCTTTCTTT	CASSRPGGDAFF
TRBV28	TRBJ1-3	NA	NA	TGTGCCAGCGGTGTGGGGGATGAATCTGGAAACACCATATATTTT	CASGVGDESGNTIYF
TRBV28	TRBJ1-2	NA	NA	TGTGCCAGCAGTTTCGAAGCCTCAGGGCAAGCTAACTATGGCTACACCTTC	CASSFEASGQANYGYTF
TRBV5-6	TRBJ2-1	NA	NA	TGTGCCAGCTCGGATGACGTCAATGAGCAGTTCTTC	CASSDDVNEQFF
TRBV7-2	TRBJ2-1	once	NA	TGTGCCAGCACCCTGGGAAGGGATGAGCAGTTCTTC	CASTLGRDEQFF
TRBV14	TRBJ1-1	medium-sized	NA	TGTGCCAGCAGCCCTGGGATGAACACTGAAGCTTTCTTT	CASSPGMNTEAFF
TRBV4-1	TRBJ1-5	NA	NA	TGCGCCAGCAGCCAGGGGATCGGCAGTGGGTACAATCAGCCCCAGCATTTT	CASSQGIGSGYNQPQHF
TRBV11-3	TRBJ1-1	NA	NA	TGTGCCAGCAGCTTCACAGTTAACACTGAAGCTTTCTTT	CASSFTVNTEAFF
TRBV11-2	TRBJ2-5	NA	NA	TGTGCCAGCAGCTCGAGCCCCACAGGGCCTACAGAGACCCAGTACTTC	CASSSSPTGPTETQYF
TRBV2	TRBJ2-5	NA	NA	TGTGCCAGCAGTGAAAGTCGAGAGACCCAGTACTTC	CASSESRETQYF
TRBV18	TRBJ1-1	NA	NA	TGTGCCAGCTCACCCGTGGACAGGAACACTGAAGCTTTCTTT	CASSPVDRNTEAFF
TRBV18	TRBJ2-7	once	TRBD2	TGTGCCAGCTCACCAAGGTCTAGCGGGAGAAACTACGAGCAGTACTTC	CASSPRSSGRNYEQYF
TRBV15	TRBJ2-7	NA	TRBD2	TGTGCCACCAGCCGGGAGGGAGGAGTTGGGCAGTACTTC	CATSREGGVGQYF
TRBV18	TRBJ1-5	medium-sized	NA	TGTGCCAGCTCACCACTGGGGTTCAATCAGCCCCAGCATTTT	CASSPLGFNQPQHF
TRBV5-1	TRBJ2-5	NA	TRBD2	TGCGCCAGCAGCATAGGAGGGACTAGCGGGAGACTAGAGACCCAGTACTTC	CASSIGGTSGRLETQYF
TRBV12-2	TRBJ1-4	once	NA	TGTGCAAGTCGCTCGGGACGGAGTAATGAAAAACTGTTTTTT	CASRSGRSNEKLFF
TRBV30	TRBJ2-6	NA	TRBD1	TGTGCCTGGACGGGGACAGGAGTCTCTGGGGCCAACGTCCTGACTTTC	CAWTGTGVSGANVLTF
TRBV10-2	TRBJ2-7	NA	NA	TGCGCCAGCAGGGCGTCCTACGAGCAGTACTTC	CASRASYEQYF
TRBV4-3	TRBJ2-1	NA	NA	TGCGCCAGCAGCCCTGCACCTGTAACGTCCCTACTATACAATGAGCAGTTCTTC	CASSPAPVTSLLYNEQFF
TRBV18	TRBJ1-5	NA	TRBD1	TGTGCCAGCTCACCACCGGTTGGAACAGGGGACCAGCCCCAGCATTTT	CASSPPVGTGDQPQHF
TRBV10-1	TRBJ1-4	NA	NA	TGCGCCAGCAGTGTCGGACGGCTTAATGAAAAACTGTTTTTT	CASSVGRLNEKLFF
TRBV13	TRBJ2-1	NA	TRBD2	TGTGCCAGCAGCTTAGGCCTAGGACTAGCGGGAGGGGACTCCTACAATGAGCAGTTCTTC	CASSLGLGLAGGDSYNEQFF
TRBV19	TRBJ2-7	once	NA	TGTGCCAGTACGGCCAGGCCGCCCTACGAGCAGTACTTC	CASTARPPYEQYF
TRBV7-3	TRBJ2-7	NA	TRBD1	TGTGCCAGCAGCCCCCTTGTGGGCAGGGGGCGCGGCGAGCAGTACTTC	CASSPLVGRGRGEQYF
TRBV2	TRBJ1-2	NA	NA	TGTGCCAGCAGTGAATGGGTGGACATTCTTCCCTCTAACTATGGCTACACCTTC	CASSEWVDILPSNYGYTF
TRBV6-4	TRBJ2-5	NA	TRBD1	TGTGCCAGCAGTGACCCCGGGACAGTGGGAGAGGAGACCCAGTACTTC	CASSDPGTVGEETQYF
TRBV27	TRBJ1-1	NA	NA	TGTGCCAGCAGTTTATCGACCGGCGCTAACACTGAAGCTTTCTTT	CASSLSTGANTEAFF
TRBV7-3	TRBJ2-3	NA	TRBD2	TGTGCCAGCAGCCCATTACTAGCGGGAGATACGCAGTATTTT	CASSPLLAGDTQYF
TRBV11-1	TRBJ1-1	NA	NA	TGTGCCAGCAGCTTAAGTAGGGGATTACGATGGACTGAAGCTTTCTTT	CASSLSRGLRWTEAFF
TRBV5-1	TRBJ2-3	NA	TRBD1	TGCGCCAGCAGCCCCGGACAGGCCGCAGATACGCAGTATTTT	CASSPGQAADTQYF
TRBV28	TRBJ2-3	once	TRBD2	TGTGCCAGCCGGACTAGCGGGATAGATACGCAGTATTTT	CASRTSGIDTQYF
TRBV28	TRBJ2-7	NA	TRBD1	TGTGCCAGCAGTTCCCCGGGACAGGGGCCCTACGAGCAGTACTTC	CASSSPGQGPYEQYF
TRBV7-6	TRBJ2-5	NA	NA	TGTGCCAGCAGCTTGGTGGGAAAAATGGGGCCCCAGTACTTC	CASSLVGKMGPQYF
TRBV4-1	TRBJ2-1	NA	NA	TGCGCCAGCAGCCAAGATAGCCAGCGGGATGAGCAGTTCTTC	CASSQDSQRDEQFF
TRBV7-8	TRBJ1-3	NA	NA	TGTGCCAGCAGCTTAGCTTTGGCGTCTGGAAACACCATATATTTT	CASSLALASGNTIYF
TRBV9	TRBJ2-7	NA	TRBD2	TGTGCCAGCAGCGCCGGGACTAGCGGGTCTAGCTCCTACGAGCAGTACTTC	CASSAGTSGSSSYEQYF
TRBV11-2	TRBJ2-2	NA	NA	TGTGCCAGCAGCGGTCTGGTCACCGGGGAGCTGTTTTTT	CASSGLVTGELFF
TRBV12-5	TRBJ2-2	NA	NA	TGTGCTAGTGGCAGTCCCCTCACCGGGGAGCTGTTTTTT	CASGSPLTGELFF
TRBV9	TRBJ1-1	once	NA	TGTGCCAGCAGCGACAGCCACCTAACTCGGGGCACTGAAGCTTTCTTT	CASSDSHLTRGTEAFF
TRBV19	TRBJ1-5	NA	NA	TGTGCCAGTAGTAACAGGGAAAACAATCAGCCCCAGCATTTT	CASSNRENNQPQHF
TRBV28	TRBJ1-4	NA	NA	TGTGCCAGCAGTTTGCGAGTCAGTCAGACTAATGAAAAACTGTTTTTT	CASSLRVSQTNEKLFF